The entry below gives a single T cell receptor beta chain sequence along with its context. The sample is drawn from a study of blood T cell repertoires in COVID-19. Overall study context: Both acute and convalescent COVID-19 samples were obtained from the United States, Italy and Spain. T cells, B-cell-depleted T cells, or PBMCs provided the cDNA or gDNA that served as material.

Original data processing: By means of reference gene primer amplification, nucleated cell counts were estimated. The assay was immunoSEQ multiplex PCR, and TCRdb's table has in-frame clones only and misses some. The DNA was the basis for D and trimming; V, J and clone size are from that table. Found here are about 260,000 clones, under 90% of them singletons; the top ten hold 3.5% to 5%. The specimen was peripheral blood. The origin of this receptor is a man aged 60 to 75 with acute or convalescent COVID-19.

CDR3 DNA: TGTGCCAGCAGTGAAGCGGGACTTGGGGAGCTGTTTTTT. Translated, it gives CASSEAGLGELFF. The chain has TRBV2 and TRBJ2-2; a possible D gene is TRBD2 (6 bases). The CDR3 runs to 13 residues. The V end lost 0 bases, the J end lost 8 bases, and 7 bases lay between the germline ends. The germline V gene has CDR1 SNHLY and CDR2 FYNNEI.